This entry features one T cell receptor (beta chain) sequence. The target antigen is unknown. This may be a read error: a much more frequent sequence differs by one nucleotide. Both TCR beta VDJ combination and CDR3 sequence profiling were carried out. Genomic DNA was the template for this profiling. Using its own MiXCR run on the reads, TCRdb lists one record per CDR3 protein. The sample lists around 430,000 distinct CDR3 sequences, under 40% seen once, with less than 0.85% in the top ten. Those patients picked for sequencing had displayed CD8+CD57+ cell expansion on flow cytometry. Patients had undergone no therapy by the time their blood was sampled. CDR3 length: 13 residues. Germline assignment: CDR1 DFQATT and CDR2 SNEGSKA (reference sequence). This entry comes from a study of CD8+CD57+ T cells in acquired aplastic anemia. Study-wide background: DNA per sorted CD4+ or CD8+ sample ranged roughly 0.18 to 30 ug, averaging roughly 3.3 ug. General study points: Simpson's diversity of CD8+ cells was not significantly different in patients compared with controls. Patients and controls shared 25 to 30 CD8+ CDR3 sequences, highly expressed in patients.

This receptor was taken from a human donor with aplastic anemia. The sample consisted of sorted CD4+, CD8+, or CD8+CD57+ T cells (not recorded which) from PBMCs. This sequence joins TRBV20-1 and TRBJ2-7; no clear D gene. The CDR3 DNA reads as TGCAGTGCTAGAAGTTCGACCTCCAACGAGCAGTACTTC. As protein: CSARSSTSNEQYF.